This section outlines one T cell receptor (beta chain) sequence together with its context. The sample comes from a study of blood T cell repertoires in COVID-19. About the research overall: The United States, Italy and Spain were the sources of the acute and convalescent COVID-19 samples. PBMCs, B-cell-depleted T cells, or T cells provided the cDNA or gDNA that made up the material.

In the authors' workflow: Scientists estimated how many nucleated cells there were by amplifying reference gene primers. This table comes from immunoSEQ multiplex PCR, and its TCRdb copy is limited to in-frame clones, with some not included. That table is the source of V, J and clone size, and D and trimming were worked out from the DNA. The sample has about 270,000 clones, 81% seen once. The source material was peripheral blood. The origin of this receptor is an older woman with active or convalescent COVID-19.

The CDR3 sequence: CSAWDTQTEAFF. CDR3 coding DNA: TGCAGCGCCTGGGACACACAGACTGAAGCTTTCTTT. The genes are TRBV29-1 and TRBJ1-1, with D possibly being TRBD1 (6 bases). There are 12 residues in the CDR3. V lost 7 bases to trimming and J lost 5 bases, with 14 bases between them. Germline CDR1 and CDR2: SQVTM and ANQGSEA.